What follows are 12 T cell receptor beta chains derived from one specimen sequenced in a study of spatial heterogeneity in lung cancer. TCRdb used MiXCR to reprocess the 5' RACE reads, holding one entry per CDR3 protein. The table lists around 87,000 distinct CDR3 sequences, roughly 12% of them singletons. Specified time point: sample taken at primary tumor resection. The study sequenced unsorted whole RNA from tumor, nontumor lung or frozen PBMC. The sample consisted of PBMCs, taken at surgery. These TCRs come from a male donor with early-stage non-small cell lung cancer.

This clonotype came up many times. The V and J genes are TRBV7-3 and TRBJ2-6; unclear D gene. Per the germline V gene, CDR1 is SGHTA and CDR2 is FQGTGA. The CDR3 is 15 amino acids. V was shortened by 0 bases and J by 0 bases, with 3 bases between the two germline ends. CDR3 DNA: TGTGCCAGCAGCTTAACTAGCTCTGGGGCCAACGTCCTGACTTTC. Amino acid sequence: CASSLTSSGANVLTF.

The V gene is TRBV24-1, the J gene TRBJ2-3; no definite D call. The CDR3 length is 15 residues. Germline CDR1 and CDR2: KGHDR and SFDVKD. The V end lost 3 bases, the J end lost 2 bases, and 11 bases lay between the germline ends. The CDR3 nucleotides read TGTGCCACCAGTGATCCCTCCCGAAACACAGATACGCAGTATTTT. Translated, it gives CATSDPSRNTDTQYF.

The J gene is TRBJ2-1, the V gene TRBV24-1; 10 positions agree with TRBD2. The CDR3 has 16 amino acids. From germline, CDR1 is KGHDR and CDR2 SFDVKD. V gave up 4 bases and J gave up 6 bases; unmatched junction bases: 8. The CDR3 region has the DNA TGTGCCACCAGTGACCCTAGCGGGAGCCCCTCCAATGAGCAGTTCTTC. Protein sequence: CATSDPSGSPSNEQFF.

This clonotype was detected a few times. The junction and the germline gene differ at one end; a read error may be behind it. V and J are TRBV18 and TRBJ1-2; the D is unclear. Germline loops: CDR1 KGHSH, CDR2 LQKENI. The CDR3 extends over 15 amino acids. CDR3 region: CASSPYTEQRSGLLF. The CDR3 DNA is TGTGCCAGCTCACCGTACACCGAGCAAAGGTCTGGCCTTCTCTTC.

This clonotype turned up a few times. The chain couples TRBV7-2 to TRBJ1-2; 11 nucleotides match TRBD1. The germline V gene encodes CDR1 SGHTA and CDR2 FQGNSA. CDR3 length: 15 amino acids. V dropped 5 bases and J dropped 8; count of bases not matched to a gene: 10. The CDR3 region has the DNA TGTGCCAGCAGCACGGGACAGGGGGGACTTTACGGCTACACCTTC. Residues: CASSTGQGGLYGYTF. Full variable domain (outside the CDR3, taken from reference TRBV7-2 and TRBJ1-2): GAGVSQSPSNKVTEKGKDVELRCDPISGHTALYWYRQSLGQGLEFLIYFQGNSAPDKSGLPSDRFSAERTGGSVSTLTIQRTQQEDSAVYLCASSTGQGGLYGYTFGSGTRLTVV.

This clonotype was picked up a small number of times. The chain carries TRBV5-6 and TRBJ2-2; D unresolved. Germline loops: CDR1 SGHDT, CDR2 YYEEEE. V gave up 1 base and J gave up 7 bases, with 5 bases separating them. This CDR3 contains 12 residues. Here the CDR3 reads CASSLISGELFF. The CDR3 DNA reads TGTGCCAGCAGCTTGATAAGCGGGGAGCTGTTTTTT.

This clonotype was seen ten or more times. The rearrangement uses TRBV7-2 and TRBJ2-5; D possibly corresponds to TRBD1 (6 bases). The CDR3 totals 14 residues. Germline CDR1 SGHTA, CDR2 FQGNSA. Trimming left V 5 bases short and J 0 bases short, with 10 bases between. The CDR3 protein is CASSKTGYQETQYF. In nucleotides, the CDR3 is TGTGCCAGCAGCAAGACAGGTTACCAAGAGACCCAGTACTTC.

This chain connects TRBV7-2 to TRBJ2-1, with 8 bases that match TRBD2. This CDR3 has 18 residues. V shed 4 bases and J 3 bases; nucleotides not matched to a gene: 14. The germline CDR1 and CDR2 sequences are SGHTA and FQGNSA. The CDR3 sequence: CASSSVVSGSLIYNEQFF. For the CDR3, the DNA is TGTGCCAGCAGCTCAGTCGTCAGCGGGAGTCTGATCTACAATGAGCAGTTCTTC.

Ten or more counts support this clonotype. The rearrangement links TRBV28 to TRBJ2-1; D remains ambiguous. CDR1 is MDHEN, CDR2 SYDVKM, per germline. The CDR3 spans 11 residues. Trimming pared 3 bases from V and 9 bases from J, leaving 6 bases between. CDR3 residues: CASSFKPEQFF. The CDR3 bases are TGTGCCAGCAGTTTCAAGCCTGAGCAGTTCTTC.

This clonotype was counted only a few times. The chain couples TRBV4-3 to TRBJ2-1; 9 bases align to TRBD1. Looked up from germline, CDR1 is LGHNA and CDR2 is YSLEER. V shed 2 bases and J 12 bases; nucleotides not matched to a gene: 5. This CDR3 has 13 residues. CDR3 DNA: TGCGCCAGCAGCCAAACAGGGGGCGGGAGGCAGTTCTTC. Its translation: CASSQTGGGRQFF.

This clonotype has more than one count but fewer than ten. The chain uses TRBV18 and TRBJ2-7, with 8 bases that match TRBD2. J gave up 1 base and V 3 bases, and 2 bases lay outside the gene matches. The germline V gene encodes CDR1 KGHSH and CDR2 LQKENI. There are 14 residues in the CDR3. This CDR3 is CASSPRGASYEQYF. Here the CDR3 DNA reads TGTGCCAGCTCACCGCGGGGGGCGTCCTACGAGCAGTACTTC.

As DNA, the CDR3 is TGTGCCAGCAGCTCAGGGGTGGTTCAGCCCCAGCATTTT. Residues: CASSSGVVQPQHF. The chain joins TRBV7-2 to TRBJ1-5; maybe TRBD1 (6 bases). From germline, CDR1 is SGHTA and CDR2 FQGNSA. CDR3 size: 13 residues. V was clipped by 4 bases and J by 6 bases, with 10 bases between them.